This T cell receptor (beta chain) was recovered during a study of blood T cell repertoires in COVID-19. The wider study: From T cells, B-cell-depleted T cells, or PBMCs came the material, which was cDNA or gDNA.

Only in-frame clones appear in the TCRdb table, and some are missing; sequencing was by immunoSEQ multiplex PCR. In the table there are about 330,000 clones, around 84% of which are singletons. V was clipped by 7 bases and J by 8 bases; unmatched bases: 21. Per the germline V gene, CDR1 is SGHTA and CDR2 is FQGTGA. This CDR3 has 18 amino acids. Sequences were obtained from PBMCs or T cells enriched from blood (not recorded which). The chain is built from TRBV7-3 and TRBJ1-4; 8 bases match TRBD1. The TCR sequence derives from a woman under 30 who had recovered from COVID-19. The CDR3 sequence: CASTNHPISGTGKEKLFF. For the CDR3, the DNA is TGTGCCAGCACCAACCACCCGATCTCCGGGACAGGCAAAGAAAAACTGTTTTTT.